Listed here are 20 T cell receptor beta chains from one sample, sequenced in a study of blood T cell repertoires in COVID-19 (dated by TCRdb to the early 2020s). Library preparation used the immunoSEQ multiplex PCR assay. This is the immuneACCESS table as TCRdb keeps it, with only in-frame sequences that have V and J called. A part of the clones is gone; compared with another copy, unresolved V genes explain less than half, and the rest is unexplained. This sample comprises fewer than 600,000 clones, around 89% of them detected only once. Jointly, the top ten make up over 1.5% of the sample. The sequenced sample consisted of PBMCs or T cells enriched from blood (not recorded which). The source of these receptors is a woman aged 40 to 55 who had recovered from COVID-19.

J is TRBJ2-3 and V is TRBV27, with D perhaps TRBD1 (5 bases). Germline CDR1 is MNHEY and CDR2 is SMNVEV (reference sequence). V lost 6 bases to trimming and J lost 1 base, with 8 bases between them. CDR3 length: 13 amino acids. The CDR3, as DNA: TGTGCCAGCAGGGGGCAAGGCACAGATACGCAGTATTTT. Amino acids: CASRGQGTDTQYF.

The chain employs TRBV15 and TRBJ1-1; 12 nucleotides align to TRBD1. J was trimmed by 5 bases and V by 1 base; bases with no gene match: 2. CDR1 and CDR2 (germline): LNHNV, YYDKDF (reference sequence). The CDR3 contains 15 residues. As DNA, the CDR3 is TGTGCCACCAGCAGAGGGGACAGGGGGCTTACTGAAGCTTTCTTT. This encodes CATSRGDRGLTEAFF.

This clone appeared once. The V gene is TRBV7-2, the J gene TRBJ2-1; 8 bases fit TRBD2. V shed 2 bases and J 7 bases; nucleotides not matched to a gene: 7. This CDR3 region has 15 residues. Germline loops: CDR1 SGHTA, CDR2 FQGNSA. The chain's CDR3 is CASSLTGLGSNEQFF. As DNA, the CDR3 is TGTGCCAGCAGCTTAACGGGACTAGGCAGTAATGAGCAGTTCTTC.

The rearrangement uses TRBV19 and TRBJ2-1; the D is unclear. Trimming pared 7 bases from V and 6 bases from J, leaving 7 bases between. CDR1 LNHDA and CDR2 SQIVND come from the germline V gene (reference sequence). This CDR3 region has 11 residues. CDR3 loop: CASTQANEQFF. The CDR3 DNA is TGTGCCAGTACCCAGGCCAATGAGCAGTTCTTC.

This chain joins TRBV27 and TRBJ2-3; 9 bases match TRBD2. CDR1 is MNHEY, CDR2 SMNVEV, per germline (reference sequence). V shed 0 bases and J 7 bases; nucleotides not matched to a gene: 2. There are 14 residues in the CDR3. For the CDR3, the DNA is TGTGCCAGCAGTTTATCGACTAGCGGATATACGCAGTATTTT. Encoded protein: CASSLSTSGYTQYF.

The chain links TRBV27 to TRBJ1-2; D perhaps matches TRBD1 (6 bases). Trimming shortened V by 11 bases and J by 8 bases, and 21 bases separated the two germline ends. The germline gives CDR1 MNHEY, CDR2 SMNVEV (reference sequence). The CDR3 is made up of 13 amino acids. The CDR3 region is CAVGLGGLSGYTF. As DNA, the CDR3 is TGTGCCGTGGGCCTCGGGGGGCTGTCCGGCTACACCTTC.

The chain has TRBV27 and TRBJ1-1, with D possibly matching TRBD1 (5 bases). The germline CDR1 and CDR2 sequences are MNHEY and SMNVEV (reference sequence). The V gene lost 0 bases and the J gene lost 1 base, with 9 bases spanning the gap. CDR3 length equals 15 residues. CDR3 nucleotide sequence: TGTGCCAGCAGTTTATCGCAGGGCCAGAACACTGAAGCTTTCTTT. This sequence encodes CASSLSQGQNTEAFF.

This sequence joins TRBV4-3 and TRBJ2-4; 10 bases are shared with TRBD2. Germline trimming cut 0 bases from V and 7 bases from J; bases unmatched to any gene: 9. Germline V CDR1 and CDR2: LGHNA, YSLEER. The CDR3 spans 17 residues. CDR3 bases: TGCGCCAGCAGCCAAGATCCCAGCGGGAGGGCCCGGAACATTCAGTACTTC. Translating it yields CASSQDPSGRARNIQYF.

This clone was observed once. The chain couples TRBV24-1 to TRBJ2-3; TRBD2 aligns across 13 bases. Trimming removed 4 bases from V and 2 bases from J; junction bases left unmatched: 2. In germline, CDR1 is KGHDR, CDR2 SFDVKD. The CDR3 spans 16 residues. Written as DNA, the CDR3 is TGTGCCACCAGTGAGGGACTAGCGGGAATCACAGATACGCAGTATTTT. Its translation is CATSEGLAGITDTQYF.

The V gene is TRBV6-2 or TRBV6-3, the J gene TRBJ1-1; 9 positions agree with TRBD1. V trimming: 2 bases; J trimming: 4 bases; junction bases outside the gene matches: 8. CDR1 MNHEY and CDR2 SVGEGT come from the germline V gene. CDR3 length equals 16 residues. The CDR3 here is CASSYVPGTGSTEAFF. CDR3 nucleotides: TGTGCCAGCAGTTACGTACCGGGGACAGGGTCCACTGAAGCTTTCTTT.

DNA of the CDR3: TGCGCCAGCAGCCAAGACACAGGGTATGGCTACACCTTC. Protein sequence: CASSQDTGYGYTF. The gene calls are TRBV4-3 and TRBJ1-2, with a weak D call TRBD1 (6 bases). Per germline, CDR1 LGHNA and CDR2 YSLEER. V was shortened by 0 bases and J by 5 bases, with 7 bases between the two germline ends. The CDR3 spans 13 residues.

This CDR3 is CASSLTQGLSRGYTF. The DNA for the CDR3 is TGTGCCAGCAGCTTGACCCAGGGATTGAGTAGGGGCTACACCTTC. The V and J genes are TRBV5-6 and TRBJ1-2, with D possibly TRBD1 on 5 matching bases. The CDR3 totals 15 residues. Germline V CDR1 and CDR2: SGHDT, YYEEEE. The ends were cut back, 1 base at V and 8 bases at J, with 18 bases in the middle.

The CDR3 sequence: CASSLGWEEAFNEQFF. In DNA, the CDR3 is TGTGCCAGCAGCTTAGGGTGGGAGGAGGCTTTCAATGAGCAGTTCTTC. The gene calls are TRBV11-3 and TRBJ2-1, with TRBD2 as a possible D gene (6 bases). V dropped 1 base and J dropped 6 bases, with 16 bases sitting between them. This CDR3 region has 16 residues. CDR1 SGHNT and CDR2 YENEEA come from the germline V gene.

CDR3 sequence (DNA): TGTGCCAGCAGCTTACTAGCGGGAGAATACGAGCAGTACTTC. Translating gives CASSLLAGEYEQYF. The chain is built from TRBV11-3 and TRBJ2-7, with 10 bases aligning to TRBD2. This CDR3 is 14 amino acids long. J gave up 4 bases and V 2 bases, and 2 bases lay outside the gene matches. From germline, CDR1 is SGHNT and CDR2 YENEEA.

The CDR3 spells CASSLGRTMNTEAFF. CDR3 bases: TGTGCCAGCAGTTTAGGCAGAACAATGAACACTGAAGCTTTCTTT. The chain has TRBV27 and TRBJ1-1; D unresolved. CDR1 is MNHEY and CDR2 is SMNVEV in the germline V gene (reference sequence). V was trimmed by 2 bases and J by 0 bases, leaving 10 bases between them. This CDR3 contains 15 residues.

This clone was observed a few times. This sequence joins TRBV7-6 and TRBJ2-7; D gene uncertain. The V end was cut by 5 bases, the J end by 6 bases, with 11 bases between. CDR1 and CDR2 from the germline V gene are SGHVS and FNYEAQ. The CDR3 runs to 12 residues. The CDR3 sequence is CASSQALSEQYF. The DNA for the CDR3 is TGTGCCAGCAGCCAAGCCCTCTCCGAGCAGTACTTC.

This CDR3 is CASSLGRLAGAYEQYF. Here the CDR3 DNA reads TGTGCCAGCAGCTTAGGTAGGCTAGCGGGAGCCTACGAGCAGTACTTC. V gene TRBV11-2 combines with J gene TRBJ2-7, with 10 bases fitting TRBD2. In germline, CDR1 is SGHAT, CDR2 FQNNGV. This CDR3 has 16 amino acids. After removal of 1 base from V and 2 bases from J, the junction contained 5 bases not matched to a gene.

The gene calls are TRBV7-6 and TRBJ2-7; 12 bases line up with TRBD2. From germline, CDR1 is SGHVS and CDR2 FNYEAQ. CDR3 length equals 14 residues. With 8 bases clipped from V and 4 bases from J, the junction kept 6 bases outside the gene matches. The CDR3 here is CASRRLAGVYEQYF. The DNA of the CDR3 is TGTGCCAGCCGCAGACTAGCGGGAGTTTACGAGCAGTACTTC.

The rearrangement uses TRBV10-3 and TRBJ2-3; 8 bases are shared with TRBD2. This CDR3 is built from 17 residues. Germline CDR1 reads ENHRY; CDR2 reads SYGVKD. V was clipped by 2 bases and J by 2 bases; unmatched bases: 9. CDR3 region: CAISEGAIAGNTDTQYF. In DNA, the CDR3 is TGTGCCATCAGTGAGGGGGCCATAGCGGGGAACACAGATACGCAGTATTTT.

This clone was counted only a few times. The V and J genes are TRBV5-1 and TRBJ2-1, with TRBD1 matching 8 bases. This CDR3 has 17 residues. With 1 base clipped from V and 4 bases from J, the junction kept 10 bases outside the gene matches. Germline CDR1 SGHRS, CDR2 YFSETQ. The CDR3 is CASSLSSLGTGYNEQFF. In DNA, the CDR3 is TGCGCCAGCAGCTTGTCTTCACTCGGGACAGGTTACAATGAGCAGTTCTTC.